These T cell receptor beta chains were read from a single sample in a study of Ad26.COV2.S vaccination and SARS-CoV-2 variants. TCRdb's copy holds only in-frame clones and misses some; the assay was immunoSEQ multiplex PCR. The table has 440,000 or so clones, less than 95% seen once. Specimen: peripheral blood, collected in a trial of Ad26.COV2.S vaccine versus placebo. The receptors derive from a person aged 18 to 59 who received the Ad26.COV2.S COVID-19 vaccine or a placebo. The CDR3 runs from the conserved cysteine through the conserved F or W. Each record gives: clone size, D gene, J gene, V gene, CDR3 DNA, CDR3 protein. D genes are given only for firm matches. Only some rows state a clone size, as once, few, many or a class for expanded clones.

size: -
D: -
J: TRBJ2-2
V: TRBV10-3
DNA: TGTGCCATCAGGCCCGGGACACGAAACACCGGGGAGCTGTTTTTT
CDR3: CAIRPGTRNTGELFF

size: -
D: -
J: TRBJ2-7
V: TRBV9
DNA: TGTGCCAGCAGGCTTAAACTCCTGCGGGACACCTACGAGCAGTACTTC
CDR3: CASRLKLLRDTYEQYF

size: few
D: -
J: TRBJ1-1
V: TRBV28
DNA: TGTGCCAGCAGTCCCAGACCGGGGACTGAAGCTTTCTTT
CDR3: CASSPRPGTEAFF

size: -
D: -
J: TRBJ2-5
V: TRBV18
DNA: TGTGCCAGCTCACCACGGGCCAGAACCCGGGGTGAGACCCAGTACTTC
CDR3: CASSPRARTRGETQYF

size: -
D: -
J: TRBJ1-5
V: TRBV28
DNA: TGTGCCAGCAGTTTAAACAGGGCGCGAGGTCAGCCCCAGCATTTT
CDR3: CASSLNRARGQPQHF

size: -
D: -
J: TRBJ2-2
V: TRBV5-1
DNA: TGCGCCAGCAGCTCTAGAGGGGTTGCCGGGGAGCTGTTTTTT
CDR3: CASSSRGVAGELFF

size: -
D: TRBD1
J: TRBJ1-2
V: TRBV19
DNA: TGTGCCAGTAGTATCCAGGGGGCCCCCTCCGTGAGTGGCTACACCTTC
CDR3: CASSIQGAPSVSGYTF

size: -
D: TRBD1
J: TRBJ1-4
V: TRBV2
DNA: TGTGCCAGCAGTCAAGACAGGGGGAGCGAAAAACTGTTTTTT
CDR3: CASSQDRGSEKLFF

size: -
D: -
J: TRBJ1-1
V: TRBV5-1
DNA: TGCGCCAGCAGCTTCGTACAGAACACTGAAGCTTTCTTT
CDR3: CASSFVQNTEAFF

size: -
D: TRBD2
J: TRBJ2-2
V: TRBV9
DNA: TGTGCCAGCAGCGTAGGGGATAGCGGGGACACCGGGGAGCTGTTTTTT
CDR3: CASSVGDSGDTGELFF

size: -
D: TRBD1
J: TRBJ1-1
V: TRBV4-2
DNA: TGTGCCAGCAGCCAAGATCCTAAAATGGGACAGGCCGACACTGAAGCTTTCTTT
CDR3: CASSQDPKMGQADTEAFF

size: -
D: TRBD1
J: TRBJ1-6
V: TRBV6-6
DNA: TGTGCCAGTAAGACAGGGGGTGAAAATTCACCCCTCCACTTT
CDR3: CASKTGGENSPLHF

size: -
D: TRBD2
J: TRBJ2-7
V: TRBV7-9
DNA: TGTGCCAGCAGCCCCCATTCAGCGGGAGTCTCCTACGAGCAGTACTTC
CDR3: CASSPHSAGVSYEQYF

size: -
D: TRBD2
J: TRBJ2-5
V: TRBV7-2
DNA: TGTGCCAGCAGCCACGGACTAGCGGGAGGGCCGCAAGAGACCCAGTACTTC
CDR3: CASSHGLAGGPQETQYF

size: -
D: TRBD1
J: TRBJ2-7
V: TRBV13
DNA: TGTGCCAGCAGCCTTGGGACAGCCTACGAGCAGTACTTC
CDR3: CASSLGTAYEQYF

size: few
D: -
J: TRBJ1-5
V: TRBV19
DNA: TGTGCCAGTAGTACTGCCCAGGGGCGTCAGCCCCAGCATTTT
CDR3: CASSTAQGRQPQHF

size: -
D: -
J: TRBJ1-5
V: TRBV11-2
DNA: TGTGCCAGCAGCTTAGACACACATCAGCCCCAGCATTTT
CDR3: CASSLDTHQPQHF

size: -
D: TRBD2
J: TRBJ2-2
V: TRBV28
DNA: TGTGCCAGCAGTTTTGGGACTACGAACACCGGGGAGCTGTTTTTT
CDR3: CASSFGTTNTGELFF

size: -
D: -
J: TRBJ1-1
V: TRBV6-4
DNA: TGTGCCAGCAGTGACTCGAAGGGGACTGAAGCTTTCTTT
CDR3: CASSDSKGTEAFF

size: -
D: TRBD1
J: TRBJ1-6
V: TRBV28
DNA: TGTGCCAGCAGCTGGGGACAGGGGGCATCCTATAATTCACCCCTCCACTTT
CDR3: CASSWGQGASYNSPLHF

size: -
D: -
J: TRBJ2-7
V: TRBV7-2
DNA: TGTGCCAGCAGCTTAGGGCCAGATCCCTACGAGCAGTACTTC
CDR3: CASSLGPDPYEQYF

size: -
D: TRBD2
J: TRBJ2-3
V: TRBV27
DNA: TGTGCCAGCAGTTCTCTCGCGGGAGGACTCACAGATACGCAGTATTTT
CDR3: CASSSLAGGLTDTQYF

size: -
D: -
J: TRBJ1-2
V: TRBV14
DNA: TGTGCCAGCAGCCAAGATAGTCTGGACATCCTCTATGGCTACACCTTC
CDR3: CASSQDSLDILYGYTF

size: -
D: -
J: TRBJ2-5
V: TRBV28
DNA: TGTGCCAGCAGTTTGGTTCGACAAGAGACCCAGTACTTC
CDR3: CASSLVRQETQYF

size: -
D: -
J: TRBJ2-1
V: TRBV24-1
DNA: TGTGCCACCAGTGATTTAGACAGGACGCCGGGCAATGAGCAGTTCTTC
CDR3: CATSDLDRTPGNEQFF

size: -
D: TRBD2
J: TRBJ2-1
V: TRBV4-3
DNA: TGCGCCAGCAGCCCGGGACTAGCGAACAATGAGCAGTTCTTC
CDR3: CASSPGLANNEQFF

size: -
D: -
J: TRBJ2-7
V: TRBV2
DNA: TGTGCCAGCAGTGACAGGGCTTCCTACGAGCAGTACTTC
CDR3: CASSDRASYEQYF

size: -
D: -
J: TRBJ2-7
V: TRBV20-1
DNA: TGCAGTGCTAGAGAGGACTACGAGCAGTACTTC
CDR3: CSAREDYEQYF

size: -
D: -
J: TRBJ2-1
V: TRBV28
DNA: TGTGCCAGCAGAAATCTGAATGAGCAGTTCTTC
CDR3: CASRNLNEQFF

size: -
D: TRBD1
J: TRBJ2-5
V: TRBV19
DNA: TGTGCCAGTAGGATGAACCGGGACAGACAAGAGACCCAGTACTTC
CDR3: CASRMNRDRQETQYF

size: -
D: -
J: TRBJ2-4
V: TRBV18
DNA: TGTGCCAGCTCACCACCGGACGGGCCGGACGCCAAAAACATTCAGTACTTC
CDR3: CASSPPDGPDAKNIQYF

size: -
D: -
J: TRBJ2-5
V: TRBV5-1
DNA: TGCGCCAGCAGCTTGGACCAGCAAGAGACCCAGTACTTC
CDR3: CASSLDQQETQYF

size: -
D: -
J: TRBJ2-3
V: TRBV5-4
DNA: TGTGCCAGCAGCTCGCCCCTCGCGGCCACAGATACGCAGTATTTT
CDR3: CASSSPLAATDTQYF

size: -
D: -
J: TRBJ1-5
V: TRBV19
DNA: TGTGCCAGTAGTTCACAGTGGCGGGAATCCAGTAGCAATCAGCCCCAGCATTTT
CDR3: CASSSQWRESSSNQPQHF